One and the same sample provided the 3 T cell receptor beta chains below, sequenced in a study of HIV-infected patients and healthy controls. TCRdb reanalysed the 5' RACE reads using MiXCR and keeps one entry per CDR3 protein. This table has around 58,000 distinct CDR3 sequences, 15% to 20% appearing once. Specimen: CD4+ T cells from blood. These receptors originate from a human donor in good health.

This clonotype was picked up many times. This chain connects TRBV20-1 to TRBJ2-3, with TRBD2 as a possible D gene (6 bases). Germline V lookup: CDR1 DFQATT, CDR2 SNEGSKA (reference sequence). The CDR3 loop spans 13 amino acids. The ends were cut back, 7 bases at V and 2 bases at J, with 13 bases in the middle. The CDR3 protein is CSVPGVYTDTQYF. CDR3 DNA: TGCAGTGTTCCGGGAGTTTACACAGATACGCAGTATTTT.

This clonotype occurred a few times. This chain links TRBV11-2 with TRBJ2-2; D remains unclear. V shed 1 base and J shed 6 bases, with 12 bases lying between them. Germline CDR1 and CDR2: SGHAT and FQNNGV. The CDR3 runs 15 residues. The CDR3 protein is CASSLGRLPAGELFF. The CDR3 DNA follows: TGTGCCAGCAGCTTAGGACGACTTCCAGCCGGGGAGCTGTTTTTT.

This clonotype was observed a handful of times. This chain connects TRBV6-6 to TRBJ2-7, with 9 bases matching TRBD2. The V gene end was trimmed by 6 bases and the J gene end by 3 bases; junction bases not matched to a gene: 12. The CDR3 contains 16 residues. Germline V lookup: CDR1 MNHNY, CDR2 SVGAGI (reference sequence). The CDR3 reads CASRGTRLAVFYEQYF. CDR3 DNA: TGTGCCAGCAGGGGGACCCGACTAGCGGTCTTCTACGAGCAGTACTTC.